This T cell receptor (beta chain) was sequenced in a study of T cell changes during pregnancy in multiple sclerosis. Clones were read by immunoSEQ multiplex PCR, and TCRdb kept only the in-frame ones, dropping some. The sample records almost 20,000 clones, about nine tenths being singletons. V gave up 5 bases and J gave up 5 bases, with 22 bases separating them. Germline CDR1 and CDR2: MDHEN and SYDVKM. The CDR3 totals 17 residues. The V and J genes are TRBV28 and TRBJ1-5; a weak D match, TRBD1 (5 bases). This specimen consisted of CD8+ T cells from peripheral blood mononuclear cells, obtained in the third trimester of pregnancy. The TCR sequence derives from a female donor in good health, enrolled as a control in a pregnancy study. For the CDR3, the DNA is TGTGCCAGCAGTGTCACCCCATGGGGCAGCCAAGATCAGCCCCAGCATTTT. As protein: CASSVTPWGSQDQPQHF.